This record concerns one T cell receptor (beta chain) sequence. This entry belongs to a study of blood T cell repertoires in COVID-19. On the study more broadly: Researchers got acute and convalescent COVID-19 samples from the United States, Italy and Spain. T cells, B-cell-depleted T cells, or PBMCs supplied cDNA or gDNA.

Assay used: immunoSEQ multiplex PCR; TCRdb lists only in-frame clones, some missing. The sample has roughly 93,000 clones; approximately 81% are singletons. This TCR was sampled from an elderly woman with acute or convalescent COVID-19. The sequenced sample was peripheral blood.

CDR3 in amino acids: CASSLVLTGQPQHF. For the CDR3, the DNA is TGTGCCAGCAGCTTAGTCCTTACGGGTCAGCCCCAGCATTTT. This sequence joins TRBV7-2 and TRBJ1-5; no clear D gene. The germline V gene has CDR1 SGHTA and CDR2 FQGNSA. Trimming cost V 1 base and J 6 bases, with 10 bases left between them. This CDR3 spans 14 amino acids.